This entry lists 32 T cell receptor beta chains sequenced from one sample in a study of blood T cell repertoires in COVID-19. The repertoire was sequenced with immunoSEQ multiplex PCR; TCRdb's copy has only in-frame clones and lacks some. The sample has approximately 67,000 clones, 75% to 95% seen once. The sample consisted of peripheral blood. All receptors come from a woman aged 55-70 years with active COVID-19.

This sequence joins TRBV4-1 and TRBJ2-7; unclear D gene. The CDR3 covers 14 residues. V was clipped by 0 bases and J by 5 bases, with 11 bases between them. The germline CDR1 and CDR2 sequences are MGHRA and YSYEKL. CDR3 in amino acids: CASSQDYTVHEQYF. CDR3 DNA sequence: TGCGCCAGCAGCCAAGATTACACCGTCCACGAGCAGTACTTC.

This clone was seen just once. The V gene is TRBV3-1 (or the pseudogene TRBV3-2), the J gene TRBJ1-2; D gene uncertain. This CDR3 has 13 amino acids. The V end lost 1 base, the J end lost 4 bases, and 7 bases lay between the germline ends. Germline lookup yields CDR1 LGHDT and CDR2 YNNKEL (reference sequence). CDR3 in amino acids: CASSQVPRYGYTF. CDR3 nucleotide sequence: TGTGCCAGCAGCCAAGTCCCCCGCTATGGCTACACCTTC.

J is TRBJ2-5 and V is TRBV28; 11 bases line up with TRBD1. The junction had 5 bases not matched to a gene; V was cut back by 2 bases and J by 3 bases. Germline CDR1 and CDR2: MDHEN and SYDVKM. The CDR3 loop spans 16 amino acids. CDR3 in amino acids: CASSLSGTGGKETQYF. CDR3 DNA sequence: TGTGCCAGCAGTTTAAGCGGGACAGGGGGAAAAGAGACCCAGTACTTC. The entire variable domain, with the rest obtained from reference TRBV28 and TRBJ2-5, is as follows: DVKVTQSSRYLVKRTGEKVFLECVQDMDHENMFWYRQDPGLGLRLIYFSYDVKMKEKGDIPEGYSVSREKKERFSLILESASTNQTSMYLCASSLSGTGGKETQYFGPGTRLLVL.

The rearrangement uses TRBV18 and TRBJ2-5; the match to TRBD1 covers 9 bases. This CDR3 has 16 residues. Losses at the gene ends were 0 bases for V and 5 bases for J; bases not matched to a gene: 7. Germline-derived CDR1 and CDR2 are KGHSH and LQKENI. In DNA, the CDR3 is TGTGCCAGCTCACCACCAACAGGGGGCGTTATGGAGACCCAGTACTTC. The encoded protein is CASSPPTGGVMETQYF.

The V and J genes are TRBV5-1 and TRBJ1-4; 7 nucleotides match TRBD1. The V segment lost 1 base and the J segment 3 bases; nucleotides outside the gene matches: 6. The CDR3 runs to 16 residues. CDR1 and CDR2 (germline): SGHRS, YFSETQ. The CDR3 nucleotides read TGCGCCAGCAGCTTGATAGGGACAGACCCTAATGAAAAACTGTTTTTT. It translates to CASSLIGTDPNEKLFF.

Only one count was recorded for this clone. This sequence joins TRBV27 and TRBJ1-5; perhaps TRBD1 as D (5 bases). The CDR3 length is 14 residues. Germline CDR1 is MNHEY and CDR2 is SMNVEV (reference sequence). V was shortened by 4 bases and J by 3 bases, with 10 bases between the two germline ends. The CDR3 loop is CASSSGLINQPQHF. CDR3 nucleotide sequence: TGTGCCAGCAGTTCAGGGCTGATCAATCAGCCCCAGCATTTT.

The rearrangement joins TRBV21-1 to TRBJ2-1; the DNA was not compared with TRBD2, the D call given in the table. TRBV21-1 is labeled a pseudogene. The length of the CDR3 is 17 residues. The CDR3 here is CASSKVEGLPSYNEQFF. In nucleotides, the CDR3 is TGTGCCAGCAGCAAAGTAGAAGGACTACCCTCCTACAATGAGCAGTTCTTC.

The chain uses TRBV6-6 and TRBJ2-7, with a weak D call TRBD2 (5 bases). V was shortened by 7 bases and J by 3 bases, with 19 bases between the two germline ends. Germline V gene sequence: CDR1 MNHNY, CDR2 SVGAGI (reference sequence). This CDR3 comprises 15 residues. CDR3 sequence (DNA): TGTGCCAGCACCACACGAGGCAGCGGATACTACGAGCAGTACTTC. Protein: CASTTRGSGYYEQYF.

J is TRBJ2-3 and V is TRBV5-1; 7 bases agree with TRBD2. Germline V gene lookup returns CDR1 SGHRS and CDR2 YFSETQ. V was clipped by 3 bases and J by 6 bases; unmatched bases: 7. The CDR3 has 14 amino acids. For the CDR3, the DNA is TGCGCCAGCAGCTCGGGTATGGGAGGGGATACGCAGTATTTT. It yields the protein CASSSGMGGDTQYF.

V is TRBV7-8 and J is TRBJ1-6; perhaps TRBD1 as D (6 bases). V shed 4 bases and J shed 0 bases, with 16 bases lying between them. From germline, CDR1 is SGHVS and CDR2 FQNEAQ. CDR3 length: 18 amino acids. The CDR3 sequence is CASSSRDRSSSYNSPLHF. The CDR3 nucleotides read TGTGCCAGCAGCTCCCGAGACAGGAGTAGCTCCTATAATTCACCCCTCCACTTT.

The CDR3 here is CASSLGTGVPGELFF. DNA of the CDR3: TGTGCCAGCAGCTTAGGGACAGGGGTCCCCGGGGAGCTGTTTTTT. J is TRBJ2-2 and V is TRBV7-8, with TRBD1 matching 9 bases. Looked up from germline, CDR1 is SGHVS and CDR2 is FQNEAQ. V dropped 1 base and J dropped 6; count of bases not matched to a gene: 3. The CDR3 contains 15 residues.

V is TRBV19 and J is TRBJ2-5, with TRBD1 as a possible D gene (6 bases). This CDR3 comprises 15 residues. Germline V lookup: CDR1 LNHDA, CDR2 SQIVND (reference sequence). V lost 7 bases and J lost 4, with 19 bases in between. The CDR3 here is CASKRRRDTAETQYF. The CDR3 DNA is TGTGCCAGTAAACGTCGCCGGGACACTGCAGAGACCCAGTACTTC.

The chain uses TRBV6-5 and TRBJ2-3; D remains unclear. The CDR3 has 13 amino acids. Germline CDR1 reads MNHEY; CDR2 reads SVGAGI. The ends were cut back, 6 bases at V and 2 bases at J, with 9 bases in the middle. Here the CDR3 reads CASRAADTDTQYF. In DNA, the CDR3 is TGTGCCAGCAGAGCCGCGGACACAGATACGCAGTATTTT.

The chain is built from TRBV2 and TRBJ2-1; 9 bases are shared with TRBD2. Germline CDR1 is SNHLY and CDR2 is FYNNEI. The CDR3 has 16 residues. Trimming at V came to 4 bases and at J to 3 bases, leaving 7 bases not matched to a gene. CDR3 protein: CASSARSSGVYNEQFF. The CDR3 bases are TGTGCCAGCAGTGCTAGATCTAGCGGGGTCTACAATGAGCAGTTCTTC.

The chain employs TRBV4-2 and TRBJ2-5, with D uncertain. Trimming cost V 0 bases and J 1 base, with 15 bases left between them. The CDR3 spans 17 residues. Germline CDR1 is LGHNA and CDR2 is YNFKEQ. Here the CDR3 DNA reads TGTGCCAGCAGCCAAGAACTGCGGAGCCACTTCCAAGAGACCCAGTACTTC. Translation gives CASSQELRSHFQETQYF.

V is TRBV5-1 and J is TRBJ2-2; 11 nucleotides match TRBD1. The CDR3 contains 15 residues. Germline V gene sequence: CDR1 SGHRS, CDR2 YFSETQ. The V gene end was trimmed by 4 bases and the J gene end by 5 bases; junction bases not matched to a gene: 4. The DNA of the CDR3 is TGCGCCAGCAGCAAAGGACAGGGGGCAACCGGGGAGCTGTTTTTT. Protein: CASSKGQGATGELFF.

The gene calls are TRBV4-1 and TRBJ2-3; 10 nucleotides match TRBD2. The J segment lost 1 base and the V segment lost 4 bases, leaving 23 bases of the junction unmatched. The germline V gene has CDR1 MGHRA and CDR2 YSYEKL. The CDR3 covers 22 residues. Here the CDR3 reads CASSPLIFPPSGSSRGTDTQYF. DNA for the CDR3: TGCGCCAGCAGCCCACTCATCTTTCCCCCTAGCGGGAGCTCAAGGGGCACAGATACGCAGTATTTT.

The chain has TRBV11-2 and TRBJ2-1; 9 nucleotides agree with TRBD2. CDR1 and CDR2 from the germline V gene are SGHAT and FQNNGV. Germline trimming cut 5 bases from V and 5 bases from J; bases unmatched to any gene: 13. CDR3 size: 17 residues. CDR3 loop: CASSRSILAGANNEQFF. The CDR3 DNA sequence: TGTGCCAGCAGCCGGAGTATTTTAGCGGGAGCGAACAATGAGCAGTTCTTC.

V and J are TRBV5-4 and TRBJ2-4, with 8 bases fitting TRBD2. In germline, CDR1 is SGHNT, CDR2 YYREEE (reference sequence). Trimming cost V 4 bases and J 8 bases; bases outside gene matches: 14. The CDR3 runs 16 residues. CDR3 nucleotides: TGTGCCAGCAGCCGGGGGGGTCGCGGGCAGAGAGACATTCAGTACTTC. Translation: CASSRGGRGQRDIQYF.

This clone occurred once. The gene calls are TRBV30 and TRBJ2-1; the match to TRBD2 covers 7 bases. After removal of 1 base from V and 0 bases from J, the junction contained 3 bases not matched to a gene. This CDR3 has 15 amino acids. Germline CDR1 is GTSNPN and CDR2 is SVGIG (reference sequence). DNA of the CDR3: TGTGCCTGGAGTGGGGGCGGGAGCTCCTACAATGAGCAGTTCTTC. This translates into CAWSGGGSSYNEQFF.

This clone was seen only a few times. The V gene is TRBV7-9, the J gene TRBJ2-3; 12 nucleotides match TRBD2. Germline-derived CDR1 and CDR2 are SEHNR and FQNEAQ (reference sequence). The CDR3 loop spans 15 amino acids. V lost 1 base, J lost 5 bases, and 1 base stayed unmatched. DNA for the CDR3: TGTGCCAGCAGCTTAGGGGGACTAGCGGGAGATACGCAGTATTTT. Amino acids: CASSLGGLAGDTQYF.

J is TRBJ2-5 and V is TRBV3-1 (or the pseudogene TRBV3-2), with 11 bases lining up with TRBD2. CDR3 size: 16 residues. The trim removed 4 bases at V and 3 bases at J, leaving 7 bases unmatched. Per the germline V gene, CDR1 is LGHDT and CDR2 is YNNKEL (reference sequence). As DNA, the CDR3 is TGTGCCAGCAGCCCCCTTCTAGCGGGAGGCGAAGAGACCCAGTACTTC. Translation gives CASSPLLAGGEETQYF.

Written as DNA, the CDR3 is TGCAGTGCTCTCCGAGGTGAAAAACTGTTTTTT. This codes for CSALRGEKLFF. The V gene is TRBV20-1, the J gene TRBJ1-4; D is unclear. The V gene lost 5 bases and the J gene lost 7 bases, with 8 bases spanning the gap. The CDR3 has 11 residues. CDR1 is DFQATT and CDR2 is SNEGSKA in the germline V gene (reference sequence).

This rearrangement joins TRBV7-4 to TRBJ2-1, with 11 nucleotides matching TRBD2. The length of the CDR3 is 20 residues. The V and J ends lost 3 bases and 8 bases, in that order; junction bases with no gene match: 21. Germline CDR1 is SGHVT and CDR2 is SQSDAQ. CDR3 coding DNA: TGTGCCAGCAGCTTCTCCGGACGTATACATAGCGGGAGGGCCTATGATGAGCAGTTCTTC. The encoded protein is CASSFSGRIHSGRAYDEQFF.

This rearrangement joins TRBV5-6 to TRBJ2-3, with unresolved D. Germline assignment: CDR1 SGHDT and CDR2 YYEEEE. V gave up 0 bases and J gave up 2 bases, with 10 bases separating them. The CDR3 is 15 amino acids. This chain's CDR3 is CASSLAGGSTDTQYF. For the CDR3, the DNA is TGTGCCAGCAGCTTGGCCGGCGGCTCCACAGATACGCAGTATTTT.

This clone was recorded once. The chain joins TRBV11-2 to TRBJ2-7; 7 bases map to TRBD1. Germline CDR1 reads SGHAT; CDR2 reads FQNNGV. This CDR3 is 14 amino acids long. V gave up 0 bases and J gave up 2 bases; unmatched junction bases: 1. The CDR3 DNA follows: TGTGCCAGCAGCTTAGACAGGGGGACCTACGAGCAGTACTTC. Translating gives CASSLDRGTYEQYF.

The chain employs TRBV18 and TRBJ2-7; no clear D gene. V was pared by 3 bases and J by 5 bases, with 8 bases between. CDR1 is KGHSH and CDR2 is LQKENI in the germline V gene. This CDR3 has 12 residues. The CDR3 DNA reads TGTGCCAGCTCACCTCAGGCGAACGAGCAGTACTTC. As protein: CASSPQANEQYF.

The chain employs TRBV28 and TRBJ2-7, with 8 bases identical to TRBD2. CDR1 MDHEN and CDR2 SYDVKM come from the germline V gene. Trimming at V came to 5 bases and at J to 4 bases, leaving 7 bases not matched to a gene. CDR3 size: 14 residues. The CDR3 is CASSRTSGLYEQYF. The CDR3 DNA reads as TGTGCCAGCAGTCGTACTAGCGGATTATACGAGCAGTACTTC.

The chain recombines TRBV6-5 with TRBJ2-7; 9 bases are shared with TRBD2. V shed 6 bases and J 9 bases; nucleotides not matched to a gene: 3. Germline loops: CDR1 MNHEY, CDR2 SVGAGI. This CDR3 has 11 amino acids. CDR3 sequence reads: CASSSSGGQYF. Here the CDR3 DNA reads TGTGCCAGCAGCAGTAGCGGGGGGCAGTACTTC.

The chain has TRBV10-2 and TRBJ2-7; TRBD1 agrees at 9 bases. The CDR3 runs to 15 residues. Germline V lookup: CDR1 WSHSY, CDR2 SAAADI. With 5 bases clipped from V and 6 bases from J, the junction kept 11 bases outside the gene matches. Here the CDR3 DNA reads TGCGCCAGCAGTTCCCAGGGACAGGGCGTTACCGAGCAGTACTTC. Translating gives CASSSQGQGVTEQYF.

The chain couples TRBV19 to TRBJ1-1; D is perhaps TRBD1 (5 bases). The V end was cut by 5 bases, the J end by 4 bases, with 11 bases between. The CDR3 spans 13 residues. Germline V gene sequence: CDR1 LNHDA, CDR2 SQIVND (reference sequence). In DNA, the CDR3 is TGTGCCAGTAGTGCAACAGGTGGCACTGAAGCTTTCTTT. It translates to CASSATGGTEAFF.

The chain is built from TRBV28 and TRBJ2-7; 7 nucleotides agree with TRBD2. V trimming: 0 bases; J trimming: 3 bases; junction bases outside the gene matches: 2. The germline V gene encodes CDR1 MDHEN and CDR2 SYDVKM. The CDR3 loop spans 14 amino acids. For the CDR3, the DNA is TGTGCCAGCAGTTTATGGGGCGGGAGCTACGAGCAGTACTTC. Protein product: CASSLWGGSYEQYF.